The rows below give T cell receptor beta chains drawn from one sample of a study of CD8 T cells in ankylosing spondylitis. TCRdb independently ran MiXCR on the 5' RACE reads; one entry per CDR3 protein. Of about 130,000 distinct CDR3 sequences in the sample, about an eighth were seen once. The sequenced sample was blood, either unsorted or a sorted T cell fraction (not recorded which). The receptor source for this set is a female donor with ankylosing spondylitis or in good health (not recorded which). Both conserved end residues are trimmed from each CDR3. Expanded clones are given a class, and other clones once, few, many or no size at all.

TRBV20-1,TRBJ2-3,many,SAPTGVSTDTQY
TRBV27,TRBJ2-5,many,ASRPSVQETQY
TRBV2,TRBJ2-3,-,AISPSGQSLRGTDTQY
TRBV7-8,TRBJ2-1,many,ASSLAATSGAYNEQF
TRBV9,TRBJ2-6,many,ASSVGDPGANVLT
TRBV7-2,TRBJ2-7,many,ASSRGRFNEQY
TRBV20-1,TRBJ2-1,many,SARDFRAANEQF
TRBV20-1,TRBJ1-1,few,SAVDSLNTEAF
TRBV12-3/TRBV12-4,TRBJ1-1,many,ASSLIPGVTEAF
TRBV5-1,TRBJ1-4,many,ASTPTGTNEKLF
TRBV12-3/TRBV12-4,TRBJ1-2,many,ASKSHYGYT
TRBV28,TRBJ2-3,-,ASSFYRDPAGTSTDTQY
TRBV11-2,TRBJ2-7,few,ASSLTSVARNEQY
TRBV11-1,TRBJ2-3,many,ASSLEVGTDRLLADTQY
TRBV18,TRBJ2-1,-,ASSPSTSGSSYNEQF
TRBV6-5,TRBJ2-3,-,ASSYSGGKDTQY
TRBV7-3,TRBJ2-2,many,ASKTDPHTGELF
TRBV5-6,TRBJ1-2,-,ASSFFQLFYGYT
TRBV30,TRBJ1-6,few,AWGRDGSSYNSPLH
TRBV7-9,TRBJ1-4,few,ASSLGATGVEKLF